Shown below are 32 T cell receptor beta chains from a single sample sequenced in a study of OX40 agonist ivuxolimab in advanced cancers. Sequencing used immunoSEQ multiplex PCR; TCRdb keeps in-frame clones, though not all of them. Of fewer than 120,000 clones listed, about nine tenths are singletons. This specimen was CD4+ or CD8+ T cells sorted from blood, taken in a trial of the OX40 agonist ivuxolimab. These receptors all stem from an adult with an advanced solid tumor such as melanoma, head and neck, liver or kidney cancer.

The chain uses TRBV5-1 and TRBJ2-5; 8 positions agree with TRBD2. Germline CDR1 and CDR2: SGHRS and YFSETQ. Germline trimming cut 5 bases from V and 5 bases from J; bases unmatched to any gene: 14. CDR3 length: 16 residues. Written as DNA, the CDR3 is TGCGCCAGCAGAGTAGCGGGATCTTCTGGTTGGGAGACCCAGTACTTC. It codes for CASRVAGSSGWETQYF. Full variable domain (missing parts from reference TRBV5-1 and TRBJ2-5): KAGVTQTPRYLIKTRGQQVTLSCSPISGHRSVSWYQQTPGQGLQFLFEYFSETQRNKGNFPGRFSGRQFSNSRSEMNVSTLELGDSALYLCASRVAGSSGWETQYFGPGTRLLVL.

The CDR3 region is CASSVGTELYGYTF. CDR3 nucleotide sequence: TGTGCCAGCAGCGTCGGGACAGAGCTCTATGGCTACACCTTC. The rearrangement uses TRBV9 and TRBJ1-2; 7 nucleotides line up with TRBD1. The V and J ends lost 2 bases and 4 bases, in that order; junction bases with no gene match: 5. The CDR3 sequence is 14 residues long. Germline CDR1 and CDR2: SGDLS and YYNGEE.

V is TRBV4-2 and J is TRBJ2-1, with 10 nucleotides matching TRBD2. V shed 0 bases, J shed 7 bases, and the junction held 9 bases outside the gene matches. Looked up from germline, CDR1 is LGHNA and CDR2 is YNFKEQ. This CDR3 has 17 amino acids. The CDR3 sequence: CASSQDLSSGSGNEQFF. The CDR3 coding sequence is TGTGCCAGCAGCCAAGATTTGTCTAGCGGGAGTGGAAATGAGCAGTTCTTC.

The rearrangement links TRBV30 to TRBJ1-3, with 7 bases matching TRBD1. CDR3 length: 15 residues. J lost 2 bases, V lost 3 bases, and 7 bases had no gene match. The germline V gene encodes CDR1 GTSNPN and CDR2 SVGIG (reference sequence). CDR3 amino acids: CAWRGGGLPGNTIYF. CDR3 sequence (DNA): TGTGCCTGGAGAGGAGGGGGCCTCCCTGGAAACACCATATATTTT.

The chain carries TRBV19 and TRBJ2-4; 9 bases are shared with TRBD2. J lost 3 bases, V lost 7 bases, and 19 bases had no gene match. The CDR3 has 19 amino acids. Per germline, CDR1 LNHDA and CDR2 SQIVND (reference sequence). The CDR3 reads CASTGLRAGGTFGKNIQYF. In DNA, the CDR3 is TGTGCCAGTACCGGTCTCAGAGCGGGAGGAACCTTTGGCAAAAACATTCAGTACTTC.

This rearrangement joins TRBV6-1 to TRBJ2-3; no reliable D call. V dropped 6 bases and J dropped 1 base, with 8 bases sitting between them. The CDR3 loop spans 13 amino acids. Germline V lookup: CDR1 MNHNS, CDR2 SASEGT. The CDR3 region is CASRVSGTDTQYF. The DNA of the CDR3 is TGTGCCAGCAGGGTCTCCGGCACAGATACGCAGTATTTT.

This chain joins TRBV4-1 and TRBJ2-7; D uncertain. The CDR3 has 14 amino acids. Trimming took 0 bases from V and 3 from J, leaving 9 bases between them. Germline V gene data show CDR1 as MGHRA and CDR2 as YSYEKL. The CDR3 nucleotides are TGCGCCAGCAGCCAAGAACGGGTAGACTACGAGCAGTACTTC. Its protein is CASSQERVDYEQYF.

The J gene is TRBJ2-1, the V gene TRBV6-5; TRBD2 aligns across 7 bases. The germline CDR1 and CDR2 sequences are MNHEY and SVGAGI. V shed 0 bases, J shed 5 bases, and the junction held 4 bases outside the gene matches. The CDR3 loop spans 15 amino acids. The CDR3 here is CASSYSWGGNNEQFF. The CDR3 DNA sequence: TGTGCCAGCAGTTACTCCTGGGGAGGGAACAATGAGCAGTTCTTC.

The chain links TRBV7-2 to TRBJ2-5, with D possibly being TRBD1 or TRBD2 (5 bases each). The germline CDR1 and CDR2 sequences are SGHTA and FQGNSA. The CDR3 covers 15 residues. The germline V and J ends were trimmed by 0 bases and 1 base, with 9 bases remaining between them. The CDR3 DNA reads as TGTGCCAGCAGCTTAGCATCGGGGCGCCAAGAGACCCAGTACTTC. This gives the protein CASSLASGRQETQYF.

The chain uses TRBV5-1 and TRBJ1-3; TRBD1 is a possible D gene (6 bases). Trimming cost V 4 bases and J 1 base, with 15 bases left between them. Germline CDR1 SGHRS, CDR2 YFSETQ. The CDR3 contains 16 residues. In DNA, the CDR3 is TGCGCCAGCAGCCTAACAGGGTTTGAATCTGGAAACACCATATATTTT. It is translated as CASSLTGFESGNTIYF.

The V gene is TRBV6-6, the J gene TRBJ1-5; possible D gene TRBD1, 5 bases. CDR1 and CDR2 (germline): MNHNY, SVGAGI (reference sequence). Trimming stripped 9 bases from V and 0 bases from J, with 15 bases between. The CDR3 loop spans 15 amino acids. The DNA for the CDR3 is TGTGCCAGTATGAGACAGAGAGATAGCAATCAGCCCCAGCATTTT. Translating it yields CASMRQRDSNQPQHF.

This CDR3 is CASRASGGAPYEQYF. The DNA for the CDR3 is TGTGCCAGCAGGGCTAGCGGGGGGGCCCCCTACGAGCAGTACTTC. The chain is built from TRBV2 and TRBJ2-7; 12 nucleotides agree with TRBD2. Germline V gene lookup returns CDR1 SNHLY and CDR2 FYNNEI. Germline trimming cut 6 bases from V and 2 bases from J; bases unmatched to any gene: 5. There are 15 residues in the CDR3.

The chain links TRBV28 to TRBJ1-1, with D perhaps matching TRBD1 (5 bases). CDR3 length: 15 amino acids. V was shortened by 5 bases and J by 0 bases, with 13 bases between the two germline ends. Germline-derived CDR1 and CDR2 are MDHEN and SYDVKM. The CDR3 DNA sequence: TGTGCCAGCAGTACTCCCACAGGTATGAACACTGAAGCTTTCTTT. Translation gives CASSTPTGMNTEAFF.

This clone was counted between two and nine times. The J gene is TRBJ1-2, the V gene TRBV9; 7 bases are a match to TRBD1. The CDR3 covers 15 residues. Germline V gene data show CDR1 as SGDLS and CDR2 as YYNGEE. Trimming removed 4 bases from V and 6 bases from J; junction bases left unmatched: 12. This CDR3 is CASSIGTVDKDGYTF. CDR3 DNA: TGTGCCAGCAGCATCGGGACAGTTGATAAAGATGGCTACACCTTC.

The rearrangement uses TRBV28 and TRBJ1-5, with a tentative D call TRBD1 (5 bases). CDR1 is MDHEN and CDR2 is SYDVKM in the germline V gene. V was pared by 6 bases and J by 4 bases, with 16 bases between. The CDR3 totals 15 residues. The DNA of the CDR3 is TGTGCCAGCAGACCACCCCCTAGGGGTAATCAGCCCCAGCATTTT. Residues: CASRPPPRGNQPQHF.

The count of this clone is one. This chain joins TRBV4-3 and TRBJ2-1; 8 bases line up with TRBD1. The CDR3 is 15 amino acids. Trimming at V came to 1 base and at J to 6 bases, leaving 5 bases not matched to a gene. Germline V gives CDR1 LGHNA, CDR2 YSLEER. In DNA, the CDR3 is TGCGCCAGCAGCCAAGTCGCAACAGGGGGCAATGAGCAGTTCTTC. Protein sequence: CASSQVATGGNEQFF.

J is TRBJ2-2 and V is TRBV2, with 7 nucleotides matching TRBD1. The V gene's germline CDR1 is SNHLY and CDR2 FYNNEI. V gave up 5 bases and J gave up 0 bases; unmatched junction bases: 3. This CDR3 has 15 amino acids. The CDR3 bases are TGTGCCAGCAGTTCCCAGGGGGCGAACACCGGGGAGCTGTTTTTT. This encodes CASSSQGANTGELFF.

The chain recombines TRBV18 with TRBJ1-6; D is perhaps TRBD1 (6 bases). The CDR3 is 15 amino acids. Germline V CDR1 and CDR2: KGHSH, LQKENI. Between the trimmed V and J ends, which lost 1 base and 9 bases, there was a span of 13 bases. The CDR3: CASSPRTGATSPLHF. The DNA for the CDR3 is TGTGCCAGCTCACCACGAACGGGGGCTACTTCACCCCTCCACTTT. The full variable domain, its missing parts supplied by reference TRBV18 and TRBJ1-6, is NAGVMQNPRHLVRRRGQEARLRCSPMKGHSHVYWYRQLPEEGLKFMVYLQKENIIDESGMPKERFSAEFPKEGPSILRIQQVVRGDSAAYFCASSPRTGATSPLHFGNGTRLTVT.

The CDR3 loop reads CASSETEGNTIYF. CDR3 bases: TGTGCCAGCAGCGAGACAGAGGGAAACACCATATATTTT. The chain employs TRBV7-3 and TRBJ1-3; D perhaps matches TRBD1 (5 bases). This CDR3 contains 13 residues. V gave up 5 bases and J gave up 4 bases, with 9 bases separating them. Germline lookup yields CDR1 SGHTA and CDR2 FQGTGA.

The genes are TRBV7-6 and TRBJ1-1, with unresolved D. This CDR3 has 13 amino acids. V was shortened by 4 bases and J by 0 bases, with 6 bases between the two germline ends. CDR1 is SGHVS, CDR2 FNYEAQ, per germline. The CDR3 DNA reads TGTGCCAGCAGCTCTCAGATGAACACTGAAGCTTTCTTT. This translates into CASSSQMNTEAFF.

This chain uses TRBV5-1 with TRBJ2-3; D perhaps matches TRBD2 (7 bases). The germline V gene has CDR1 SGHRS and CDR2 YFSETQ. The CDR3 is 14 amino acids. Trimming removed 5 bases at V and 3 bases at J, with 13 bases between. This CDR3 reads CASRAGAETDTQYF. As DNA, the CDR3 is TGCGCCAGCAGGGCGGGGGCGGAGACAGATACGCAGTATTTT. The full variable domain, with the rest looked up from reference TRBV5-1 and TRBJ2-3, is KAGVTQTPRYLIKTRGQQVTLSCSPISGHRSVSWYQQTPGQGLQFLFEYFSETQRNKGNFPGRFSGRQFSNSRSEMNVSTLELGDSALYLCASRAGAETDTQYFGPGTRLTVL.

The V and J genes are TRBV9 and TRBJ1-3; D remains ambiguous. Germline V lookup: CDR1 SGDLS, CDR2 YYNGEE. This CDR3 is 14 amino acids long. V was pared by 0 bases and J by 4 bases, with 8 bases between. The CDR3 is CASSVGGDGNTIYF. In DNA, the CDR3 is TGTGCCAGCAGCGTAGGGGGTGACGGAAACACCATATATTTT.

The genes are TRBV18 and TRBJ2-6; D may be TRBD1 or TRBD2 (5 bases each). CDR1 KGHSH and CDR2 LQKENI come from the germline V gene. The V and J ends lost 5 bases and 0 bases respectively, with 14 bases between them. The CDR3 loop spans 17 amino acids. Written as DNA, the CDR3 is TGTGCCAGCTCAGGGACCCAACGTAGCTCTGGGGCCAACGTCCTGACTTTC. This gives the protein CASSGTQRSSGANVLTF.

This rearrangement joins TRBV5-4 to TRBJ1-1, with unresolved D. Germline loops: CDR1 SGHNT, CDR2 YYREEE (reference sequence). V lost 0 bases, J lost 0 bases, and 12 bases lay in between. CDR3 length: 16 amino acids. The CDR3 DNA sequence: TGTGCCAGCAGCTTGGCCCCTGGGGATGTGAACACTGAAGCTTTCTTT. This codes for CASSLAPGDVNTEAFF. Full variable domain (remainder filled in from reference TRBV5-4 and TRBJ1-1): ETGVTQSPTHLIKTRGQQVTLRCSSQSGHNTVSWYQQALGQGPQFIFQYYREEENGRGNFPPRFSGLQFPNYSSELNVNALELDDSALYLCASSLAPGDVNTEAFFGQGTRLTVV.

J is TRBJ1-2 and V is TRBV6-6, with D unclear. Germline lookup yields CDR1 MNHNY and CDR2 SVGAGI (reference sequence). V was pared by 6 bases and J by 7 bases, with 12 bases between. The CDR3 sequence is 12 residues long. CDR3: CASRRVTSGYTF. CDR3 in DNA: TGTGCCAGCAGAAGGGTTACGAGTGGCTACACCTTC.

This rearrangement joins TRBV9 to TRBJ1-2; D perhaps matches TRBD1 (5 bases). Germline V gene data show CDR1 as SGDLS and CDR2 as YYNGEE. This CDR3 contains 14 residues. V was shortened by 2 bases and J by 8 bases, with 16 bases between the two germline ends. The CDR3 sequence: CASSVTQGTHGYTF. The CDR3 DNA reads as TGTGCCAGCAGCGTGACTCAGGGTACTCACGGCTACACCTTC.

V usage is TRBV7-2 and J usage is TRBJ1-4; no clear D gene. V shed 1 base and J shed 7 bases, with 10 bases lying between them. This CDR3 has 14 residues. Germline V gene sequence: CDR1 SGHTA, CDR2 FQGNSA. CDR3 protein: CASSLDSGSEKLFF. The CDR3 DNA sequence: TGTGCCAGCAGCTTAGACTCTGGGAGTGAAAAACTGTTTTTT.

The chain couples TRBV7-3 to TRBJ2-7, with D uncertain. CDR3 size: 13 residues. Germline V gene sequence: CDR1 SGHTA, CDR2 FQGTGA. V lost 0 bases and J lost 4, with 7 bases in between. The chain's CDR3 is CASSLTSGYEQYF. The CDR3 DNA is TGTGCCAGCAGCTTAACGTCAGGATACGAGCAGTACTTC.

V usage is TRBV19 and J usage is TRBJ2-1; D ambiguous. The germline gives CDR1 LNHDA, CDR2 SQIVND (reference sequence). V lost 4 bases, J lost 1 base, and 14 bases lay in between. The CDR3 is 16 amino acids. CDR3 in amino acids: CASSKPPFTSYNEQFF. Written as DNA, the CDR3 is TGTGCCAGTAGTAAGCCTCCATTTACGTCCTACAATGAGCAGTTCTTC.

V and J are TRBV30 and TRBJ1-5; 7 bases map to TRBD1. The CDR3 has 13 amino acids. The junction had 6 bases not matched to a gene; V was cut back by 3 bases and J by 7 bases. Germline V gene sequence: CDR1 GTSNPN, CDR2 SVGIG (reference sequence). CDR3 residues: CAWSTGVRQPQHF. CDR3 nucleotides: TGTGCCTGGAGCACAGGGGTACGACAGCCCCAGCATTTT.

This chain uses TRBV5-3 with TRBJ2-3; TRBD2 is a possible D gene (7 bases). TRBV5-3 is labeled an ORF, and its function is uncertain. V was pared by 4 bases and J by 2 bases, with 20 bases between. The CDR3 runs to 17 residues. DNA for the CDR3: TGTGCCAGAAGCCCTAGGGGGAGGAGCGGGAACACAGATACGCAGTATTTT. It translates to CARSPRGRSGNTDTQYF.

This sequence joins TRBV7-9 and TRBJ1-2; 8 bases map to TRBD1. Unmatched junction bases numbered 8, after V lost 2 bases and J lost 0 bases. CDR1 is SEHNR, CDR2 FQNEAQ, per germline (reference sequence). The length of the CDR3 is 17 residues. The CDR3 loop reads CASSLQITGGANYGYTF. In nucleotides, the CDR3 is TGTGCCAGCAGCTTACAAATTACAGGGGGAGCTAACTATGGCTACACCTTC.